These T cell receptor beta chains were read from a single sample in a study of blood T cell repertoires in COVID-19. Method: immunoSEQ multiplex PCR; TCRdb's copy keeps in-frame clones and lacks some. Among roughly 500,000 clones listed, around nine tenths were seen once. The specimen sequenced was PBMCs or T cells enriched from blood (not recorded which). These TCRs come from a woman between 55 and 75 years old who had recovered from COVID-19. The CDR3 runs from the conserved cysteine through the conserved F or W. Each record gives: clone size, D gene, J gene, V gene, CDR3 protein, CDR3 DNA. A D gene is named only where the DNA matches it firmly. Rows give clone size only sometimes, using once, few, many, or a class for an expanded clone.

>.|TRBD2|TRBJ2-5|TRBV5-1
CASSLGRLSGGPGGETQYF
TGCGCCAGCAGCTTGGGAAGACTTAGCGGGGGTCCTGGAGGGGAGACCCAGTACTTC
>once|TRBD1|TRBJ1-1|TRBV5-1
CASTEDRGRGAFF
TGCGCCAGCACCGAGGACAGGGGGCGTGGAGCTTTCTTT
>.|TRBD1|TRBJ1-2|TRBV7-2
CASSYYRDRGLDGYTF
TGTGCCAGCAGCTATTACCGGGACAGGGGGCTAGATGGCTACACCTTC
>few|.|TRBJ1-1|TRBV4-1
CASSHHPGQVNTEAFF
TGCGCCAGCAGCCACCACCCGGGACAAGTGAACACTGAAGCTTTCTTT
>.|.|TRBJ1-2|TRBV6-6
CASSDTGNYGYTF
TGTGCCAGCAGCGATACAGGGAACTATGGCTACACCTTC
>.|TRBD1|TRBJ1-6|TRBV3-1/TRBV3-2
CASSFMGLTGGGSPLHF
TGTGCCAGCAGCTTCATGGGGCTGACAGGGGGCGGGTCACCCCTCCACTTT
>once|.|TRBJ1-5|TRBV5-4
CASSLSRGEPQHF
TGTGCCAGCAGCTTGAGTAGGGGTGAGCCCCAGCATTTT
>.|.|TRBJ1-6|TRBV18
CASSPQGQLNSPLHF
TGTGCCAGCTCACCACAAGGACAGTTGAATTCACCCCTCCACTTT
>.|.|TRBJ1-6|TRBV28
CASSLGQPNSPLHF
TGTGCCAGCAGTTTAGGACAGCCTAATTCACCCCTCCACTTT
>.|TRBD1|TRBJ2-7|TRBV2
CASSGTGRAYEQYF
TGTGCCAGCAGCGGGACAGGGAGGGCCTACGAGCAGTACTTC
>.|.|TRBJ2-1|TRBV27
CASSFQRRSSYNEQFF
TGTGCCAGCAGTTTCCAGCGCCGAAGCTCCTACAATGAGCAGTTCTTC
>.|.|TRBJ1-5|TRBV19
CASNLHQTGNQPQHF
TGTGCCAGTAATTTACACCAAACCGGCAATCAGCCCCAGCATTTT
>.|.|TRBJ1-4|TRBV19
CASSIAGATNEKLFF
TGTGCCAGTAGTATAGCAGGGGCAACTAATGAAAAACTGTTTTTT
>.|TRBD2|TRBJ2-3|TRBV5-4
CASHAGGSIDTQYF
TGTGCCAGCCACGCGGGGGGGAGTATAGATACGCAGTATTTT
>.|.|TRBJ1-6|TRBV5-4
CASSLTGGYNSPLHF
TGTGCCAGCAGCTTGACCGGGGGCTATAATTCACCCCTCCACTTT
>.|TRBD1|TRBJ2-7|TRBV12-5
CASGLPDVWDSLSYEQYF
TGTGCTAGTGGTTTGCCTGATGTGTGGGACAGTCTCTCCTACGAGCAGTACTTC
>.|.|TRBJ1-1|TRBV18
CASSLRVANTEAFF
TGTGCCAGCTCACTGAGGGTCGCGAACACTGAAGCTTTCTTT
>.|TRBD1|TRBJ1-1|TRBV5-1
CASSPTGTGGVKTEAFF
TGCGCCAGCAGCCCGACCGGGACAGGGGGCGTGAAGACTGAAGCTTTCTTT
>once|TRBD1|TRBJ2-7|TRBV2
CASSVVEQGTEQYF
TGTGCCAGCAGTGTGGTAGAACAGGGGACCGAGCAGTACTTC
>.|TRBD1|TRBJ2-1|TRBV10-1
CASSEKPGTGSRNEQFF
TGCGCCAGCAGTGAGAAACCCGGGACAGGGAGTCGCAATGAGCAGTTCTTC
>.|TRBD1|TRBJ2-5|TRBV5-1
CASSLTGAGETQYF
TGCGCCAGCAGCCTGACAGGGGCAGGGGAGACCCAGTACTTC
>.|.|TRBJ2-3|TRBV27
CASSSPVWGADTQYF
TGTGCCAGCAGTTCTCCCGTATGGGGGGCAGATACGCAGTATTTT
>.|TRBD2|TRBJ2-3|TRBV13
CASRSEAGGPGTDTQYF
TGTGCCAGCAGATCCGAAGCGGGGGGGCCGGGCACAGATACGCAGTATTTT
>.|.|TRBJ1-1|TRBV5-1
CASSLGVADTEAFF
TGCGCCAGCAGCTTGGGCGTGGCGGACACTGAAGCTTTCTTT
>few|TRBD2|TRBJ2-7|TRBV11-3
CASSLDSGTEQYF
TGTGCCAGCAGCTTAGATAGCGGGACCGAGCAGTACTTC
>.|.|TRBJ1-4|TRBV25-1
CASSEFQGRAREKLFF
TGTGCCAGCAGTGAATTCCAAGGGAGGGCGCGTGAAAAACTGTTTTTT
>.|.|TRBJ1-2|TRBV6-1
CASSEIRQTGYGYTF
TGTGCCAGCAGTGAAATTAGGCAGACAGGCTATGGCTACACCTTC
>.|TRBD1|TRBJ2-2|TRBV19
CASGTGVAGELFF
TGTGCCAGTGGGACAGGGGTTGCCGGGGAGCTGTTTTTT
>few|TRBD2|TRBJ2-1|TRBV6-1
CASSEADGAGGLIF
TGTGCCAGCAGTGAAGCGGACGGTGCGGGGGGGCTTATCTTC
>.|TRBD1|TRBJ1-5|TRBV6-5
CASRRQGVEPQHF
TGTGCCAGCAGGCGACAGGGGGTGGAGCCCCAGCATTTT
>.|TRBD1|TRBJ2-1|TRBV5-5
CASRLDRNSYNEQFF
TGTGCCAGCAGGTTGGACAGGAACTCCTACAATGAGCAGTTCTTC
>.|TRBD2|TRBJ2-3|TRBV7-8
CASSYRLAGRASTDTQYF
TGTGCCAGCAGCTACCGACTAGCGGGGCGGGCCAGCACAGATACGCAGTATTTT
>.|TRBD2|TRBJ2-7|TRBV6-5
CASSPRIAGGYEQYF
TGTGCCAGCAGTCCCAGGATAGCGGGGGGGTACGAGCAGTACTTC
>.|TRBD2|TRBJ2-7|TRBV4-1
CASSQELAGGYEQYF
TGCGCCAGCAGCCAAGAGCTAGCGGGGGGCTACGAGCAGTACTTC
>.|.|TRBJ2-6|TRBV6-5
CATQESGANVLTF
TGTGCCACCCAGGAATCTGGGGCCAACGTCCTGACTTTC
>.|TRBD1|TRBJ1-1|TRBV2
CASSAQTGEVTEAFF
TGTGCCAGCAGCGCTCAGACAGGGGAGGTCACTGAAGCTTTCTTT
>.|.|TRBJ2-1|TRBV3-1/TRBV3-2
CASSLRAAAGNEQFF
TGTGCCAGCAGCCTGAGGGCCGCGGCGGGCAATGAGCAGTTCTTC
>.|TRBD1|TRBJ2-2|TRBV7-8
CASSERTGGNTGELFF
TGTGCCAGCAGCGAACGAACAGGGGGCAACACCGGGGAGCTGTTTTTT
>.|TRBD1|TRBJ1-4|TRBV29-1
CSARTGWDEKLFF
TGCAGCGCCCGGACAGGGTGGGATGAAAAACTGTTTTTT
>.|TRBD1|TRBJ2-5|TRBV19
CASSPTGYQETQYF
TGTGCCAGTAGCCCGACAGGGTACCAAGAGACCCAGTACTTC
>once|.|TRBJ1-3|TRBV3-1/TRBV3-2
CASSRGQISGNTIYF
TGTGCCAGCAGCCGAGGACAGATCTCTGGAAACACCATATATTTT
>.|.|TRBJ2-1|TRBV10-3
CAISGSGLRGPSYNEQFF
TGTGCCATCAGTGGAAGCGGGTTGAGGGGCCCCTCCTACAATGAGCAGTTCTTC
>.|TRBD1|TRBJ1-1|TRBV4-2
CASSHPDRADTEAFF
TGTGCCAGCAGCCACCCTGACAGGGCTGACACTGAAGCTTTCTTT
>.|.|TRBJ2-5|TRBV11-2
CASSEAWETQYF
TGTGCCAGCAGCGAAGCGTGGGAGACCCAGTACTTC
>.|.|TRBJ1-3|TRBV7-8
CASSPRGISGNTIYF
TGTGCCAGCAGCCCGAGAGGGATTTCTGGAAACACCATATATTTT
>.|TRBD1|TRBJ1-4|TRBV5-4
CASSFRTGDGEKLFF
TGTGCCAGCAGCTTTCGGACAGGCGACGGGGAAAAACTGTTTTTT
>once|.|TRBJ1-4|TRBV3-1/TRBV3-2
CASSLKAFGTINEKLFF
TGTGCCAGCAGCCTCAAGGCTTTCGGGACAATTAATGAAAAACTGTTTTTT